A single sample is the source of the 2 T cell receptor beta chains below, sequenced in a study of chemoradiotherapy in HPV16-positive cancers. Using immunoSEQ multiplex PCR, the repertoire was profiled, and TCRdb retains in-frame clones only, with some absent. The table includes 5,800 or so clones, approximately 90% detected once. The sequences come from blood, collected from a patient who underwent chemoradiotherapy. The receptors shown here come from a human donor with HPV-associated anogenital cancer.

V usage is TRBV20-1 and J usage is TRBJ1-2; D unclear. The length of the CDR3 is 11 residues. The germline V and J ends were trimmed by 0 bases and 5 bases, with 4 bases remaining between them. Germline V gene data show CDR1 as DFQATT and CDR2 as SNEGSKA (reference sequence). This chain's CDR3 is CSARDGYGYTF. In DNA, the CDR3 is TGCAGTGCTAGAGACGGATATGGCTACACCTTC.

V and J are TRBV7-9 and TRBJ2-5, with D tentatively TRBD1 or TRBD2 (5 bases each). This CDR3 has 15 amino acids. V shed 0 bases and J shed 5 bases, with 13 bases lying between them. Germline loops: CDR1 SEHNR, CDR2 FQNEAQ (reference sequence). CDR3 in amino acids: CASSLAGASFETQYF. The CDR3 coding sequence is TGTGCCAGCAGCTTAGCTGGGGCTAGCTTTGAGACCCAGTACTTC.